The clone carrying this T cell receptor beta chain came up a few times. Its matching antigen is unknown. Germline V gene lookup returns CDR1 MNHEY and CDR2 SVGEGT. V lost 5 bases and J lost 6, with 8 bases in between. CDR3 size: 11 residues. The data stem from a study of CD8 T cells in ankylosing spondylitis. Study conclusions and caveats: Relatively rare in peripheral blood, disease-linked clones were also CD8+.

TCR beta libraries were made by quantitative 5'-RACE with molecular barcodes. TCRdb processed the 5' RACE reads anew with MiXCR; each CDR3 protein has one entry. The sample has about 140,000 distinct CDR3 sequences; approximately 8.4% are singletons. The receptor's source is a male donor with ankylosing spondylitis. Input material: synovial fluid, either unsorted or a sorted T cell fraction (not recorded which). The chain has TRBV6-2 or TRBV6-3 and TRBJ2-7; maybe TRBD2 (6 bases). The CDR3 DNA is TGTGCCAGCAGTCACGGGGGCGAGCAGTACTTC. Translated, it gives CASSHGGEQYF.